Below, 24 T cell receptor beta chains from the same sample are listed, as sequenced in a study of CD8 T cells in Susac syndrome. The RNA input was roughly 0.5 to 1 ug, and it was reverse transcribed with random hexamers. In TCRdb, the immunoSEQ multiplex PCR reads were re-called with MiXCR into one record per CDR3 protein. The table has 350,000 to 550,000 distinct CDR3 sequences, around 83% seen once. The specimen was CD8+ T cells from PBMCs. These receptors all stem from a human donor with multiple sclerosis.

The CDR3 DNA reads as TGTGCCATCAGTGAGGCAGGGGGCCTTACTGAAGCTTTCTTT. Its translation: CAISEAGGLTEAFF. The chain couples TRBV10-3 to TRBJ1-1, with 8 nucleotides matching TRBD1. CDR3 length equals 14 residues. Germline V gene data show CDR1 as ENHRY and CDR2 as SYGVKD. Trimming took 2 bases from V and 5 from J; bases not matched to a gene: 4.

This clonotype was found a few times. The chain links TRBV29-1 to TRBJ2-7, with TRBD2 matching over 7 bases. The length of the CDR3 is 14 residues. Looked up from germline, CDR1 is SQVTM and CDR2 is ANQGSEA. V lost 6 bases, J lost 0 bases, and 8 bases stayed unmatched. The CDR3 DNA sequence: TGCAGCGTCCTTGAGGGGACTAACTCCTACGAGCAGTACTTC. Protein product: CSVLEGTNSYEQYF.

The V and J genes are TRBV27 and TRBJ1-1; D perhaps matches TRBD1 (5 bases). Germline V gene sequence: CDR1 MNHEY, CDR2 SMNVEV (reference sequence). V lost 3 bases, J lost 4 bases, and 12 bases lay in between. The CDR3 loop spans 14 amino acids. CDR3 sequence (DNA): TGTGCCAGCAGTTTTTGGGGGGGAGGCACTGAAGCTTTCTTT. This sequence encodes CASSFWGGGTEAFF.

The CDR3 loop is CASSGQGSGEQYF. The CDR3 region has the DNA TGTGCCAGCAGTGGACAGGGGAGTGGCGAGCAGTACTTC. The chain employs TRBV5-5 and TRBJ2-7; 9 bases map to TRBD1. The CDR3 runs to 13 residues. V trimming: 5 bases; J trimming: 6 bases; junction bases outside the gene matches: 6. From germline, CDR1 is SGHKS and CDR2 YYEKEE (reference sequence).

This sequence joins TRBV3-1 and TRBJ2-3; possible D gene TRBD2, 5 bases. Trimming left V 3 bases short and J 0 bases short, with 16 bases between. This CDR3 is 17 amino acids long. CDR1 LGHDT and CDR2 YNNKEL come from the germline V gene (reference sequence). In DNA form, the CDR3 reads TGTGCCAGCAGCCACGTACAAGAGCGCGGGAGCACAGATACGCAGTATTTT. The encoded protein is CASSHVQERGSTDTQYF.

The chain is built from TRBV11-2 and TRBJ1-2, with 9 bases that match TRBD1. V lost 4 bases and J lost 4; bases outside the gene matches: 7. Per germline, CDR1 SGHAT and CDR2 FQNNGV. CDR3 length: 15 amino acids. The CDR3 coding sequence is TGTGCCAGCAGCTCAACAGGGGGCGTCCCCTATGGCTACACCTTC. Translated: CASSSTGGVPYGYTF.

Only a few counts were recorded for this clonotype. The V and J genes are TRBV6-1 and TRBJ1-5; 7 bases map to TRBD1. The junction had 14 bases not matched to a gene; V was cut back by 5 bases and J by 1 base. CDR1 MNHNS and CDR2 SASEGT come from the germline V gene. The CDR3 contains 18 residues. The CDR3 nucleotides read TGTGCCAGCAGTCCCCTAGGACAGGACTTCAACAGCAATCAGCCCCAGCATTTT. Protein: CASSPLGQDFNSNQPQHF.

The chain recombines TRBV20-1 with TRBJ1-5, with 8 bases aligning to TRBD1. CDR1 is DFQATT, CDR2 SNEGSKA, per germline (reference sequence). V shed 6 bases, J shed 9 bases, and the junction held 10 bases outside the gene matches. The CDR3 extends over 13 amino acids. Here the CDR3 reads CSATGQGVWPQHF. The CDR3 DNA follows: TGCAGTGCCACCGGACAGGGTGTATGGCCCCAGCATTTT.

This clonotype was detected only a few times. CDR3 sequence (DNA): TGTGCCAGCAGTTACTCTGCGGGGCAGCTCTACACCTTC. Translated, it gives CASSYSAGQLYTF. The rearrangement joins TRBV6-2 or TRBV6-3 to TRBJ1-2; possible D gene TRBD1, 5 bases. CDR3 length equals 13 residues. Germline V CDR1 and CDR2: MNHEY, SVGEGT. Trimming took off 0 bases at V and 10 bases at J, with 12 bases between the two ends.

The rearrangement joins TRBV3-1 to TRBJ1-2; a weak D match, TRBD1 (6 bases). CDR1 and CDR2 from the germline V gene are LGHDT and YNNKEL (reference sequence). The CDR3 length is 15 residues. Trimming left V 2 bases short and J 4 bases short, with 14 bases between. The CDR3 DNA is TGTGCCAGCAGCCAAATCCAGGGGCTCTCCTATGGCTACACCTTC. Translated: CASSQIQGLSYGYTF.

The genes are TRBV5-1 and TRBJ1-1; 7 bases are a match to TRBD1. Germline V lookup: CDR1 SGHRS, CDR2 YFSETQ. Unmatched junction bases numbered 15, after V lost 4 bases and J lost 3 bases. This CDR3 region has 17 residues. CDR3 amino acids: CASSPAGQDEEYTEAFF. DNA for the CDR3: TGCGCCAGCAGCCCCGCAGGACAGGATGAAGAGTACACTGAAGCTTTCTTT.

CDR3 bases: TGTGCCAGCAGCTTTGAAGTCGGGAATTCACCCCTCCACTTT. Protein: CASSFEVGNSPLHF. V gene TRBV5-6 combines with J gene TRBJ1-6; no firm D call. There are 14 residues in the CDR3. CDR1 is SGHDT, CDR2 YYEEEE, per germline. Trimming pared 2 bases from V and 7 bases from J, leaving 10 bases between.

J is TRBJ2-3 and V is TRBV30; D gene ambiguous. The CDR3 covers 11 residues. Germline CDR1 reads GTSNPN; CDR2 reads SVGIG (reference sequence). The V gene lost 3 bases and the J gene lost 3 bases, with 4 bases spanning the gap. The CDR3 coding sequence is TGTGCCTGGAGGGATACAGATACGCAGTATTTT. This codes for CAWRDTDTQYF.

This chain uses TRBV30 with TRBJ1-1, with a possible D match to TRBD1 (6 bases). Per the germline V gene, CDR1 is GTSNPN and CDR2 is SVGIG (reference sequence). V lost 4 bases and J lost 5, with 14 bases in between. The CDR3 is 13 amino acids. CDR3 sequence: CAWMRGFLTEAFF. Written as DNA, the CDR3 is TGTGCCTGGATGAGGGGGTTTTTGACTGAAGCTTTCTTT. The full variable domain, in which reference TRBV30 and TRBJ1-1 provide the parts outside the CDR3, is SQTIHQWPATLVQPVGSPLSLECTVEGTSNPNLYWYRQAAGRGLQLLFYSVGIGQISSEVPQNLSASRPQDRQFILSSKKLLLSDSGFYLCAWMRGFLTEAFFGQGTRLTVV.

CDR3 amino acids: CASSQMSSGLNPDNEQFF. The CDR3 bases are TGTGCCAGCAGCCAAATGTCTAGCGGGCTGAACCCCGACAATGAGCAGTTCTTC. The chain employs TRBV4-2 and TRBJ2-1; 8 bases are shared with TRBD2. Germline V gene sequence: CDR1 LGHNA, CDR2 YNFKEQ. The CDR3 covers 18 residues. Trimming at V came to 2 bases and at J to 5 bases, leaving 14 bases not matched to a gene.

V gene TRBV24-1 combines with J gene TRBJ2-1; TRBD2 might be the D (6 bases). The CDR3 runs 13 residues. Looked up from germline, CDR1 is KGHDR and CDR2 is SFDVKD. Trimming removed 4 bases at V and 7 bases at J, with 10 bases between. The CDR3 protein is CATSDGLFNEQFF. CDR3 nucleotide sequence: TGTGCCACCAGTGACGGACTATTTAATGAGCAGTTCTTC.

This clonotype was seen just once. The CDR3 DNA sequence: TGCGCCAGCAGCTCACCCAGCGGGGCCTACGAGCAGTACTTC. Translated, it gives CASSSPSGAYEQYF. The V and J genes are TRBV5-1 and TRBJ2-7; 7 bases match TRBD2. CDR1 and CDR2 from the germline V gene are SGHRS and YFSETQ. Trimming took 3 bases from V and 2 from J; bases not matched to a gene: 5. The length of the CDR3 is 14 residues.

V usage is TRBV19 and J usage is TRBJ2-2, with a tentative D call TRBD2 (7 bases). The germline gives CDR1 LNHDA, CDR2 SQIVND (reference sequence). The CDR3 totals 14 residues. V was trimmed by 4 bases and J by 7 bases, leaving 13 bases between them. The CDR3 nucleotides read TGTGCCAGTAGTAGCGGGGGCTGGGTCGGGGAGCTGTTTTTT. Encoded protein: CASSSGGWVGELFF.

This clonotype showed up just a few times. The chain is built from TRBV4-2 and TRBJ1-5; 10 nucleotides line up with TRBD1. Germline V gene lookup returns CDR1 LGHNA and CDR2 YNFKEQ. V was pared by 3 bases and J by 6 bases, with 11 bases of the junction left unmatched. The CDR3 covers 17 residues. The DNA for the CDR3 is TGTGCCAGCAGCCAGGACCTCGGGACAGGGGAGAGTCAGCCCCAGCATTTT. Translated: CASSQDLGTGESQPQHF.

V and J are TRBV2 and TRBJ1-4, with D unclear. CDR1 and CDR2 (germline): SNHLY, FYNNEI. Between the trimmed V and J ends, which lost 5 bases and 4 bases, there was a span of 11 bases. The CDR3 is 14 amino acids. This chain's CDR3 is CASSPGQNNEKLFF. CDR3 nucleotides: TGTGCCAGCAGTCCCGGGCAGAATAATGAAAAACTGTTTTTT.

The chain recombines TRBV3-1 with TRBJ2-1; D not resolved. CDR1 is LGHDT and CDR2 is YNNKEL in the germline V gene (reference sequence). The CDR3 extends over 14 amino acids. Trimming removed 3 bases at V and 6 bases at J, with 12 bases between. The CDR3 DNA is TGTGCCAGCAGCCATCCCGGTAGCTTCAATGAGCAGTTCTTC. Translating gives CASSHPGSFNEQFF.

J is TRBJ2-3 and V is TRBV6-5, with 8 bases fitting TRBD1. The ends lost 6 bases at V and 2 bases at J; junction bases unmatched: 4. The CDR3 totals 14 residues. Germline V gene sequence: CDR1 MNHEY, CDR2 SVGAGI. Here the CDR3 DNA reads TGTGCCAGCAGCCGTCAGGGGGCCACAGATACGCAGTATTTT. It specifies CASSRQGATDTQYF.

The V gene is TRBV27, the J gene TRBJ1-2, with D unresolved. Germline V gene sequence: CDR1 MNHEY, CDR2 SMNVEV (reference sequence). The CDR3 has 18 amino acids. Deletions cut 2 bases from V and 0 bases from J, with 19 bases between. The CDR3 sequence is CASSLPTSPQRPNYGYTF. The CDR3 DNA reads TGTGCCAGCAGTTTACCTACTTCACCACAGCGCCCTAACTATGGCTACACCTTC.

The rearrangement uses TRBV7-6 and TRBJ2-7, with D perhaps being TRBD1 or TRBD2 (6 bases each). The germline gives CDR1 SGHVS, CDR2 FNYEAQ. The CDR3 covers 13 residues. The V end lost 2 bases, the J end lost 6 bases, and 11 bases lay between the germline ends. The CDR3 sequence is CASSLSGEVEQYF. CDR3 in DNA: TGTGCCAGCAGCTTATCAGGGGAGGTCGAGCAGTACTTC. Based on the CDR3 plus reference TRBV7-6 and TRBJ2-7, the full variable domain is GAGVSQSPRYKVTKRGQDVALRCDPISGHVSLYWYRQALGQGPEFLTYFNYEAQQDKSGLPNDRFSAERPEGSISTLTIQRTEQRDSAMYRCASSLSGEVEQYFGPGTRLTVT.